The 27 T cell receptor beta chains given below trace back to one sample, sequenced in a study of T-cell reconstitution after alpha-beta-depleted transplantation in children. This sample's TCRbeta library carried unique molecular identifier barcodes. TCRdb ran MiXCR on the PCR reads and lists one entry per CDR3 protein. The sample has fewer than 550,000 distinct CDR3 sequences, about a tenth seen once; the top ten hold approximately 5%. The sequences come from PBMCs from the stem cell graft donor, collected from the stem cell graft. The receptors were sampled from a human donor who donated a stem cell graft to a child with acute myeloid leukemia.

This clonotype was seen only a few times. The chain is built from TRBV3-1 and TRBJ2-1; 7 positions agree with TRBD1. Germline CDR1 is LGHDT and CDR2 is YNNKEL (reference sequence). This CDR3 has 14 residues. V lost 2 bases and J lost 6; bases outside the gene matches: 4. The CDR3 region has the DNA TGTGCCAGCAGCCAACCGGACAGGACCAATGAGCAGTTCTTC. Amino acids: CASSQPDRTNEQFF.

Only a few counts were recorded for this clonotype. The CDR3: CASSYSKGTSNEQFF. The CDR3 nucleotides are TGTGCCAGCAGTTACTCGAAAGGGACTAGTAATGAGCAGTTCTTC. V and J are TRBV6-5 and TRBJ2-1, with TRBD2 matching over 8 bases. J was trimmed by 7 bases and V by 0 bases; bases with no gene match: 5. Germline CDR1 reads MNHEY; CDR2 reads SVGAGI. The CDR3 spans 15 residues.

This clonotype has a single count. The DNA of the CDR3 is TGTGCTAGTGGTGATGGACGGGCCCAAGAGACCCAGTACTTC. Translated, it gives CASGDGRAQETQYF. This chain joins TRBV12-5 and TRBJ2-5; D ambiguous. V lost 5 bases and J lost 1, with 11 bases in between. This CDR3 contains 14 residues. Germline CDR1 LGHNT, CDR2 FRNRAP.

The chain couples TRBV10-3 to TRBJ1-2; D is possibly TRBD1 (5 bases). The V end was cut by 0 bases, the J end by 8 bases, with 19 bases between. The CDR3 runs 16 residues. CDR1 is ENHRY and CDR2 is SYGVKD in the germline V gene. CDR3 sequence reads: CAISESTSARADGYTF. The CDR3 coding sequence is TGTGCCATCAGTGAGTCGACTTCCGCCAGGGCAGACGGCTACACCTTC.

This clonotype was observed at least ten times. The chain is built from TRBV5-1 and TRBJ2-1, with TRBD2 matching over 11 bases. From germline, CDR1 is SGHRS and CDR2 YFSETQ. Trimming at V came to 3 bases and at J to 5 bases, leaving 1 base not matched to a gene. The CDR3 spans 14 residues. CDR3 residues: CASSSGLADNEQFF. The CDR3 DNA follows: TGCGCCAGCAGCTCGGGACTAGCGGACAATGAGCAGTTCTTC.

This clonotype was seen ten or more times. The chain recombines TRBV20-1 with TRBJ2-1, with D possibly TRBD2 on 6 matching bases. V lost 5 bases to trimming and J lost 4 bases, with 15 bases between them. The CDR3 sequence is 14 residues long. Looked up from germline, CDR1 is DFQATT and CDR2 is SNEGSKA (reference sequence). CDR3 sequence: CSAPSYSGYNEQFF. CDR3 nucleotides: TGCAGTGCTCCATCCTATAGCGGTTACAATGAGCAGTTCTTC.

This clonotype appeared a few times. The genes are TRBV12-3 or TRBV12-4 and TRBJ1-1, with TRBD1 matching 7 bases. V trimming: 5 bases; J trimming: 5 bases; junction bases outside the gene matches: 11. The CDR3 sequence is 15 residues long. The CDR3 spells CASSRDPRGWTEAFF. The CDR3 region has the DNA TGTGCCAGCAGTCGTGACCCCAGGGGGTGGACTGAAGCTTTCTTT.

This clonotype showed up just a few times. Here the CDR3 DNA reads TGTGCCAGCTCCCGGGACATGACCTACGAGCAGTACTTC. Translation gives CASSRDMTYEQYF. V gene TRBV18 combines with J gene TRBJ2-7, with a tentative D call TRBD1 (6 bases). This CDR3 spans 13 amino acids. Germline V CDR1 and CDR2: KGHSH, LQKENI. Trimming cost V 6 bases and J 2 bases, with 11 bases left between them. The full variable domain, in which reference TRBV18 and TRBJ2-7 provide the parts outside the CDR3, is NAGVMQNPRHLVRRRGQEARLRCSPMKGHSHVYWYRQLPEEGLKFMVYLQKENIIDESGMPKERFSAEFPKEGPSILRIQQVVRGDSAAYFCASSRDMTYEQYFGPGTRLTVT.

The chain has TRBV6-1 and TRBJ2-7; 13 nucleotides align to TRBD2. The CDR3 has 17 amino acids. CDR1 is MNHNS, CDR2 SASEGT, per germline. V lost 5 bases to trimming and J lost 4 bases; unmatched junction nucleotides: 11. As DNA, the CDR3 is TGTGCCAGCAGTCGCACTAGCGGGAGGGCCTTCAGTTACGAGCAGTACTTC. This sequence encodes CASSRTSGRAFSYEQYF.

This CDR3 is CSARGRDRGPDEQFF. Here the CDR3 DNA reads TGCAGTGCTAGAGGACGGGACAGGGGGCCAGATGAGCAGTTCTTC. This chain connects TRBV20-1 to TRBJ2-1, with 12 bases fitting TRBD1. The CDR3 extends over 15 amino acids. CDR1 DFQATT and CDR2 SNEGSKA come from the germline V gene (reference sequence). Trimming cost V 1 base and J 8 bases; bases outside gene matches: 6.

This clonotype was seen ten or more times. This CDR3 is CASSGGLGSTDTQYF. The CDR3 region has the DNA TGTGCCAGCAGTGGAGGACTGGGTAGCACAGATACGCAGTATTTT. The chain links TRBV27 to TRBJ2-3, with D perhaps matching TRBD2 (5 bases). Germline V gives CDR1 MNHEY, CDR2 SMNVEV (reference sequence). The CDR3 covers 15 residues. V was cut by 5 bases and J by 0 bases, with 12 bases left in between.

This clonotype has a count of ten or more. The gene calls are TRBV4-1 and TRBJ1-2; D is ambiguous. The CDR3 consists of 15 residues. The V end was cut by 1 base, the J end by 5 bases, with 14 bases between. Germline assignment: CDR1 MGHRA and CDR2 YSYEKL. The CDR3 loop reads CASSQGRSPAYGYTF. CDR3 coding DNA: TGCGCCAGCAGCCAAGGCAGATCCCCGGCATATGGCTACACCTTC.

This clonotype has ten or more counts. V is TRBV9 and J is TRBJ2-2, with D maybe TRBD2 (5 bases). The V end lost 4 bases, the J end lost 1 base, and 11 bases lay between the germline ends. CDR1 and CDR2 (germline): SGDLS, YYNGEE. The CDR3 is 15 amino acids. CDR3 bases: TGTGCCAGCAGCCCCCCCGGGATGAACACCGGGGAGCTGTTTTTT. It is translated as CASSPPGMNTGELFF.

On this clonotype itself: One base away lies a much larger clone, so this may be a sequencing read error. The chain has TRBV10-3 and TRBJ1-5; D possibly corresponds to TRBD1 (6 bases). Germline V gene data show CDR1 as ENHRY and CDR2 as SYGVKD. Trimming shortened V by 4 bases and J by 0 bases, and 13 bases separated the two germline ends. CDR3 length: 16 residues. In DNA form, the CDR3 reads TGTGCCATCAGTGTTCACAGGGAATATAGCAATCAGCCCCAGCATTTT. This gives the protein CAISVHREYSNQPQHF.

CDR3 in DNA: TGCGCCAGCAGCTTGGGAACTAGCCGGATTACAGATACGCAGTATTTT. This gives the protein CASSLGTSRITDTQYF. The V call is TRBV5-1, the J call TRBJ2-3; tentatively, D is TRBD2 (6 bases). The CDR3 extends over 16 amino acids. The germline V and J ends were trimmed by 0 bases and 3 bases, with 14 bases remaining between them. Germline values: CDR1 SGHRS, CDR2 YFSETQ.

There are a few counts of this clonotype. The V gene is TRBV5-1, the J gene TRBJ2-5; no clear D gene. The CDR3 runs 14 residues. CDR1 and CDR2 (germline): SGHRS, YFSETQ. The V and J ends lost 4 bases and 5 bases respectively, with 15 bases between them. CDR3 amino acids: CASSLGNSGETQYF. CDR3 DNA sequence: TGCGCCAGCAGCCTGGGCAACAGTGGGGAGACCCAGTACTTC.

The chain has TRBV10-3 and TRBJ1-2; a possible D gene is TRBD1 (6 bases). Germline assignment: CDR1 ENHRY and CDR2 SYGVKD. This CDR3 contains 14 residues. Trimming stripped 7 bases from V and 4 bases from J, with 16 bases between. CDR3 in DNA: TGTGCCATCAAAGAAGGAGGAGGGGGCTATGGCTACACCTTC. This gives the protein CAIKEGGGGYGYTF.

V is TRBV10-3 and J is TRBJ2-1; 11 positions match TRBD2. Trimming took 5 bases from V and 3 from J; bases not matched to a gene: 3. This CDR3 region has 15 residues. CDR1 ENHRY and CDR2 SYGVKD come from the germline V gene. CDR3 bases: TGTGCCATCAGTTCGACTAGCGGGAACTACAATGAGCAGTTCTTC. Its protein is CAISSTSGNYNEQFF.

This clonotype came up once. Here the CDR3 omits its conserved ending phenylalanine or tryptophan, so a read error is the likely source. The chain carries TRBV7-9 and TRBJ2-5; D gene uncertain. The CDR3 contains 12 residues. With 8 bases removed from V and 5 bases from J, the gap between germline ends came to 12 bases. Germline V gene data show CDR1 as SEHNR and CDR2 as FQNEAQ (reference sequence). CDR3 sequence: CASSWSPETQYL. CDR3 bases: TGTGCCAGCTCTTGGAGCCCGGAGACCCAGTACCTC.

This clonotype has more than one count but fewer than ten. The genes are TRBV27 and TRBJ1-6, with a possible D match to TRBD1 (5 bases). The germline CDR1 and CDR2 sequences are MNHEY and SMNVEV (reference sequence). The CDR3 covers 16 residues. Trimming stripped 3 bases from V and 3 bases from J, with 12 bases between. The CDR3 region has the DNA TGTGCCAGCAGTTTCACGGGACGGAACTATAATTCACCCCTCCACTTT. It is translated as CASSFTGRNYNSPLHF.

The chain employs TRBV10-1 and TRBJ2-1, with D possibly matching TRBD1 (6 bases). The CDR3 extends over 11 amino acids. The V gene's germline CDR1 is WNHNN and CDR2 SYGVQD (reference sequence). V lost 6 bases and J lost 15, with 15 bases in between. The CDR3 bases are TGCGCCAGCAGAGGACAGATCCCGTGGTTCTTC. This gives the protein CASRGQIPWFF.

This sequence joins TRBV25-1 and TRBJ1-6, with a tentative D call TRBD1 (5 bases). The CDR3 contains 13 residues. CDR1 is MGHDK, CDR2 SYGVNS, per germline. Trimming stripped 2 bases from V and 10 bases from J, with 9 bases between. CDR3 in DNA: TGTGCCAGCAGTGAAGAGGGGAACTCACCCCTCCACTTT. Its protein product is CASSEEGNSPLHF.

The rearrangement uses TRBV12-3 or TRBV12-4 and TRBJ2-1; D is ambiguous. V lost 2 bases to trimming and J lost 13 bases, with 15 bases between them. CDR3 length: 13 amino acids. CDR3 loop: CASSLRVWERQFF. The CDR3 DNA reads as TGTGCCAGCAGTTTAAGAGTCTGGGAAAGACAGTTCTTC.

The V call is TRBV5-1, the J call TRBJ2-7; no firm D call. Germline V gene lookup returns CDR1 SGHRS and CDR2 YFSETQ. V was trimmed by 4 bases and J by 7 bases, leaving 12 bases between them. The CDR3 has 12 residues. The CDR3 coding sequence is TGCGCCAGCAGCCCGTGGGGTACGGAGCAGTACTTC. Amino acids: CASSPWGTEQYF.

J is TRBJ2-2 and V is TRBV20-1; D may be TRBD1 or TRBD2 (5 bases each). Per germline, CDR1 DFQATT and CDR2 SNEGSKA (reference sequence). This CDR3 has 15 amino acids. V was clipped by 7 bases and J by 4 bases, with 19 bases between them. The CDR3 DNA sequence: TGCAGTGTCCCTTTTGGGGGAGTCGGCACCGGGGAGCTGTTTTTT. Encoded protein: CSVPFGGVGTGELFF.

This clonotype occurred a few times. The CDR3 sequence: CASSQEPGETYEQYV. CDR3 DNA: TGCGCCAGCAGCCAAGAGCCAGGGGAAACCTACGAGCAGTACGTC. V is TRBV4-1 and J is TRBJ2-7; a weak D match, TRBD1 (6 bases). Trimming cost V 0 bases and J 2 bases, with 11 bases left between them. In germline, CDR1 is MGHRA, CDR2 YSYEKL. The CDR3 sequence is 15 residues long.

The table lists this clonotype with many counts. The V gene is TRBV7-2, the J gene TRBJ2-1; 14 bases are shared with TRBD2. The CDR3 is 15 residues long. The J segment lost 7 bases and the V segment lost 5 bases, leaving 4 bases of the junction unmatched. Germline values: CDR1 SGHTA, CDR2 FQGNSA. The CDR3 DNA reads TGTGCCAGCAGCCAGACTAGCGGGGGGGCAAATGAGCAGTTCTTC. Residues: CASSQTSGGANEQFF.